These 26 T cell receptor beta chains came from one sample sequenced in a study of blood T cell repertoires in COVID-19 (dated by TCRdb to about 2020). The library was generated by the immunoSEQ multiplex PCR assay. The table comes from immuneACCESS by way of TCRdb, which keeps in-frame sequences with V and J called. Part of the clones is missing from these tables; in studies checked, under half for an unresolved V gene and the rest for unknown reasons. The sample table records 150,000 to 200,000 clones; 81% of these occur just once. The ten largest clones capture 9.5% to 15% of the sample. Specimen: peripheral blood. All receptors come from a woman over 75 with COVID-19, enrolled during active disease.

The rearrangement uses TRBV10-1 and TRBJ2-7, with D possibly TRBD2 on 7 matching bases. The CDR3 extends over 14 amino acids. CDR1 is WNHNN, CDR2 SYGVQD, per germline (reference sequence). Trimming removed 8 bases at V and 5 bases at J, with 19 bases between. This CDR3 reads CASSGGAHADEQYF. Here the CDR3 DNA reads TGCGCCAGCTCTGGGGGGGCCCACGCCGACGAGCAGTACTTC.

The gene calls are TRBV5-4 and TRBJ1-2, with D possibly TRBD1 on 5 matching bases. The CDR3 extends over 16 amino acids. Trimming took 0 bases from V and 5 from J, leaving 17 bases between them. The germline V gene has CDR1 SGHNT and CDR2 YYREEE (reference sequence). The CDR3 spells CASSLGGLGARYGYTF. The DNA of the CDR3 is TGTGCCAGCAGCTTGGGGGGTCTAGGGGCAAGGTATGGCTACACCTTC.

This clone occurred once. The chain has TRBV27 and TRBJ2-5; D unresolved. V gave up 4 bases and J gave up 3 bases, with 3 bases separating them. Germline values: CDR1 MNHEY, CDR2 SMNVEV (reference sequence). The CDR3 is made up of 11 amino acids. The CDR3 loop reads CASSSEETQYF. CDR3 sequence (DNA): TGTGCCAGCAGTTCCGAAGAGACCCAGTACTTC.

There are a few counts of this clone. The genes are TRBV5-4 and TRBJ1-5; D is perhaps TRBD1 (6 bases). This CDR3 is 14 amino acids long. Germline values: CDR1 SGHNT, CDR2 YYREEE (reference sequence). V lost 3 bases, J lost 2 bases, and 9 bases lay in between. In DNA, the CDR3 is TGTGCCAGCAGCTCGCAGGGGCGCAATCAGCCCCAGCATTTT. Protein: CASSSQGRNQPQHF.

This rearrangement joins TRBV24-1 to TRBJ1-2; D call uncertain. Per the germline V gene, CDR1 is KGHDR and CDR2 is SFDVKD. The CDR3 sequence is 23 residues long. V was shortened by 0 bases and J by 1 base, with 32 bases between the two germline ends. The CDR3 coding sequence is TGTGCCACCAGTGATTTGACCTCAGTTTTTAAGGGAGAGAGTATTGCGATTAACTATGGCTACACCTTC. The encoded protein is CATSDLTSVFKGESIAINYGYTF.

This clone has more than one count but fewer than ten. The chain employs TRBV4-3 and TRBJ2-1; 8 bases fit TRBD1. Looked up from germline, CDR1 is LGHNA and CDR2 is YSLEER. The CDR3 covers 16 residues. The V and J ends lost 0 bases and 6 bases, in that order; junction bases with no gene match: 7. In DNA form, the CDR3 reads TGCGCCAGCAGCCAAGATCCCAGGGGGCTCGGCAATGAGCAGTTCTTC. It encodes CASSQDPRGLGNEQFF.

This chain connects TRBV19 to TRBJ2-5; 9 positions agree with TRBD2. Unmatched junction bases numbered 5, after V lost 4 bases and J lost 2 bases. The CDR3 consists of 15 residues. From germline, CDR1 is LNHDA and CDR2 SQIVND (reference sequence). The CDR3, as DNA: TGTGCCAGTAGTACCGGGACTAGCTCACAAGAGACCCAGTACTTC. The encoded protein is CASSTGTSSQETQYF.

The V gene is TRBV30, the J gene TRBJ1-6; 7 bases align to TRBD1. The length of the CDR3 is 15 residues. Looked up from germline, CDR1 is GTSNPN and CDR2 is SVGIG (reference sequence). Germline trimming cut 0 bases from V and 9 bases from J; bases unmatched to any gene: 8. CDR3 region: CAWSVSGTGASPLHF. CDR3 DNA sequence: TGTGCCTGGAGTGTGAGCGGAACAGGGGCTTCACCCCTCCACTTT. Full variable domain (outside the CDR3, taken from reference TRBV30 and TRBJ1-6): SQTIHQWPATLVQPVGSPLSLECTVEGTSNPNLYWYRQAAGRGLQLLFYSVGIGQISSEVPQNLSASRPQDRQFILSSKKLLLSDSGFYLCAWSVSGTGASPLHFGNGTRLTVT.

The chain couples TRBV5-1 to TRBJ2-5, with TRBD1 as a possible D gene (5 bases). Germline CDR1 is SGHRS and CDR2 is YFSETQ. Trimming pared 0 bases from V and 2 bases from J, leaving 17 bases between. The length of the CDR3 is 17 residues. CDR3 nucleotides: TGCGCCAGCAGCTTGGTGTCGGCAGGGCCATTACAAGAGACCCAGTACTTC. Its protein is CASSLVSAGPLQETQYF.

This sequence joins TRBV7-9 and TRBJ2-3; a possible D gene is TRBD2 (6 bases). Germline CDR1 reads SEHNR; CDR2 reads FQNEAQ (reference sequence). The CDR3 length is 16 residues. V was trimmed by 1 base and J by 1 base, leaving 12 bases between them. CDR3 amino acids: CASSLVGRRGTDTQYF. The CDR3 nucleotides read TGTGCCAGCAGCTTAGTAGGGAGGAGAGGCACAGATACGCAGTATTTT.

The chain couples TRBV4-1 to TRBJ2-6; 11 nucleotides align to TRBD2. The CDR3 runs 18 residues. CDR1 is MGHRA, CDR2 YSYEKL, per germline. V gave up 3 bases and J gave up 4 bases; unmatched junction bases: 8. CDR3 nucleotides: TGCGCCAGCAGCCACCCGAGTAGCGGGAGGGCCGGGGCCAACGTCCTGACTTTC. This gives the protein CASSHPSSGRAGANVLTF.

V usage is TRBV19 and J usage is TRBJ2-1; TRBD1 matches at 9 bases. CDR3 length equals 13 residues. V shed 6 bases and J 8 bases; nucleotides not matched to a gene: 5. The V gene's germline CDR1 is LNHDA and CDR2 SQIVND (reference sequence). CDR3 sequence: CASRGTGSHEQFF. The CDR3 DNA reads as TGTGCCAGTAGGGGGACAGGGTCCCATGAGCAGTTCTTC.

Only a few counts were recorded for this clone. This chain connects TRBV27 to TRBJ1-5; TRBD1 might be the D (5 bases). The V gene lost 6 bases and the J gene lost 0 bases, with 9 bases spanning the gap. Germline V gene sequence: CDR1 MNHEY, CDR2 SMNVEV (reference sequence). The CDR3 has 14 amino acids. Written as DNA, the CDR3 is TGTGCCAGCAGACCAGGGATTAGCAATCAGCCCCAGCATTTT. This codes for CASRPGISNQPQHF.

V is TRBV4-1 and J is TRBJ2-5; a possible D gene is TRBD1 (6 bases). There are 13 residues in the CDR3. Germline CDR1 MGHRA, CDR2 YSYEKL. Trimming shortened V by 1 base and J by 4 bases, and 7 bases separated the two germline ends. CDR3 region: CASSQAGAETQYF. The CDR3 nucleotides read TGCGCCAGCAGCCAAGCAGGGGCAGAGACCCAGTACTTC.

Regarding this clone: The same CDR3 is also encoded by other DNA sequences in this sample. This chain joins TRBV7-2 and TRBJ2-7, with D unclear. Looked up from germline, CDR1 is SGHTA and CDR2 is FQGNSA. The CDR3 spans 11 residues. Trimming left V 4 bases short and J 4 bases short, with 5 bases between. This chain's CDR3 is CASSSTYEQYF. In DNA, the CDR3 is TGTGCCAGCAGCTCTACTTACGAGCAGTACTTC. Full variable domain (outside the CDR3, taken from reference TRBV7-2 and TRBJ2-7): GAGVSQSPSNKVTEKGKDVELRCDPISGHTALYWYRQSLGQGLEFLIYFQGNSAPDKSGLPSDRFSAERTGGSVSTLTIQRTQQEDSAVYLCASSSTYEQYFGPGTRLTVT.

The chain combines TRBV2 with TRBJ2-5; D perhaps matches TRBD1 (5 bases). V lost 10 bases and J lost 13, with 22 bases in between. This CDR3 is built from 12 residues. Germline CDR1 SNHLY, CDR2 FYNNEI. The CDR3, as DNA: TGTGCCACTAAAACCATAAACCAGGGTTTGTACTTC. Protein sequence: CATKTINQGLYF.

The chain joins TRBV19 to TRBJ1-1, with D maybe TRBD1 (5 bases). V gave up 4 bases and J gave up 2 bases, with 8 bases separating them. CDR3 length: 13 amino acids. From germline, CDR1 is LNHDA and CDR2 SQIVND (reference sequence). The CDR3 protein is CASSRQGNTEAFF. CDR3 coding DNA: TGTGCCAGTAGTAGGCAGGGTAACACTGAAGCTTTCTTT.

The genes are TRBV6-1 and TRBJ2-5; D uncertain. The CDR3 extends over 12 amino acids. From germline, CDR1 is MNHNS and CDR2 SASEGT. V was trimmed by 6 bases and J by 4 bases, leaving 9 bases between them. The CDR3 coding sequence is TGTGCCAGCAGGTCCTCGGGAGAGACCCAGTACTTC. Translating it yields CASRSSGETQYF.

To note about this clone: A read error may explain this, as a much larger clone is one base away. The chain uses TRBV7-3 and TRBJ2-2; 11 bases align to TRBD2. V lost 4 bases to trimming and J lost 6 bases; unmatched junction nucleotides: 1. Germline V CDR1 and CDR2: SGHTA, FQGTGA. CDR3 length: 14 amino acids. The CDR3 DNA reads as TGTGCCAGCAGCTGGGGACTAGCGGCCGGGGAGCTGTTTTTT. This encodes CASSWGLAAGELFF.

This chain connects TRBV5-4 to TRBJ1-1; weak D call: TRBD1 (6 bases). This CDR3 is built from 15 residues. Per the germline V gene, CDR1 is SGHNT and CDR2 is YYREEE (reference sequence). Deletions cut 6 bases from V and 3 bases from J, with 18 bases between. In DNA form, the CDR3 reads TGTGCCAGCAATTCCAAAATTTCAGGGGACACTGAAGCTTTCTTT. Translation gives CASNSKISGDTEAFF.

The CDR3 loop is CASSVGSNSPLHF. In DNA form, the CDR3 reads TGCGCCAGCAGCGTCGGGTCCAATTCACCCCTCCACTTT. The chain uses TRBV5-1 and TRBJ1-6; D ambiguous. The CDR3 runs to 13 residues. From germline, CDR1 is SGHRS and CDR2 YFSETQ. V lost 4 bases and J lost 7, with 9 bases in between.

This sequence joins TRBV6-5 and TRBJ2-5; 7 bases align to TRBD1. V was clipped by 5 bases and J by 7 bases; unmatched bases: 1. Germline V gives CDR1 MNHEY, CDR2 SVGAGI. The CDR3 has 11 residues. The CDR3 DNA is TGTGCCAGCAGTCGGACAGGGACCCAGTACTTC. Its protein product is CASSRTGTQYF.

This rearrangement joins TRBV5-1 to TRBJ2-7; 14 nucleotides agree with TRBD2. In germline, CDR1 is SGHRS, CDR2 YFSETQ. This CDR3 has 16 amino acids. The V segment lost 3 bases and the J segment 4 bases; nucleotides outside the gene matches: 6. The CDR3 DNA is TGCGCCAGCAGCTCCGGGACTAGCGGGAGATCATACGAGCAGTACTTC. This gives the protein CASSSGTSGRSYEQYF.

The chain is built from TRBV1 and TRBJ2-7; the table's D call of TRBD1 was not tested on the DNA. TRBV1 is a listed pseudogene. The CDR3 consists of 16 residues. As DNA, the CDR3 is TGCACCAGCAGCCAAGCTACCTGGAGACAGGCCTACGAGCAGTACTTC. Its translation: CTSSQATWRQAYEQYF.

The V and J genes are TRBV19 and TRBJ2-2; 7 nucleotides agree with TRBD1. The CDR3 totals 14 residues. From germline, CDR1 is LNHDA and CDR2 SQIVND (reference sequence). J lost 4 bases, V lost 4 bases, and 3 bases had no gene match. This CDR3 is CASSTQGSTGELFF. The CDR3 DNA follows: TGTGCCAGTAGTACACAGGGGAGCACCGGGGAGCTGTTTTTT.

CDR3 nucleotide sequence: TGTGCCAGTAGTATAATAGCCAGCTCCTACAATGAGCAGTTCTTC. It codes for CASSIIASSYNEQFF. The chain has TRBV19 and TRBJ2-1, with D unresolved. This CDR3 has 15 amino acids. Germline V gene lookup returns CDR1 LNHDA and CDR2 SQIVND (reference sequence). V was cut by 2 bases and J by 0 bases, with 8 bases left in between.